This is a list of T cell receptor beta chains from one sample in a study of cytotoxic CD8 clonotypes in ibrutinib-treated CLL. The method was immunoSEQ multiplex PCR; TCRdb's version includes in-frame clones alone and lacks a portion of them. Of 97,000 or so clones listed, 60% to 80% are singletons. This specimen was PBMCs, taken after 12 months of ibrutinib treatment. The receptors here all came from a human donor with chronic lymphocytic leukemia. CDR3s include the opening cysteine and the closing phenylalanine or tryptophan. Fields, in order: V gene, CDR3 protein.

V: TRBV7-9; CDR3: CASSFTGNSGNTIYF
V: TRBV7-2; CDR3: CASSPTGFEQYF
V: TRBV2; CDR3: CASRARTGSPTEQYF
V: TRBV29-1; CDR3: CSVGRQGNEQFF
V: TRBV2; CDR3: CASSSLGEGGDTQYF
V: TRBV7-3; CDR3: CASSSQGLAGETQYF
V: TRBV5-6; CDR3: CASSPMGGAQAGELFF
V: TRBV30; CDR3: CAWSVLRDTEAFF
V: TRBV28; CDR3: CATTQGTDEKLFF
V: TRBV5-6; CDR3: CASSLGGGANTGELFF
V: TRBV12-5; CDR3: CASATEGGTEAFF
V: TRBV7-3; CDR3: CASSLTGAGTSTDTQYF
V: TRBV7-9; CDR3: CASSSRQGYGYTF
V: TRBV5-1; CDR3: CASSGPGLEETQYF
V: TRBV18; CDR3: CASSPPMGTGKNIQYF
V: TRBV7-2; CDR3: CASSLVSGQALSNTEAFF
V: TRBV2; CDR3: CASSVGATRNYGYTF
V: TRBV7-9; CDR3: CASSSTIDRINGYTF
V: TRBV10-3; CDR3: CAIAEADSHNQPQHF
V: TRBV7-9; CDR3: CASSSGDGGTDTQYF
V: TRBV5-6; CDR3: CASSQGQGRSPLHF
V: TRBV6-1; CDR3: CASSAGGVAKNIQYF
V: TRBV25-1; CDR3: CASSEPALGNEQFF
V: TRBV7-3; CDR3: CASSSTGKVYGYTF
V: TRBV5-5; CDR3: CASSFSGADYYEQYF
V: TRBV2; CDR3: CASKVGSNSNQPQHF
V: TRBV4-1; CDR3: CASSRTGTGGIETQYF
V: TRBV30; CDR3: CAGTGSYEQYF
V: TRBV6-5; CDR3: CASTGQGSGGYTF
V: TRBV5-1; CDR3: CASSLTVAKETQYF
V: TRBV9; CDR3: CASSVLTGGGYTF
V: TRBV10-3; CDR3: CAISGPLTSGAITDTQYF
V: TRBV2; CDR3: CASSQHRDEKLFF
V: TRBV2; CDR3: CASRDPDRAYGYTF
V: TRBV19; CDR3: CASSAGLNNSPLHF
V: TRBV19; CDR3: CASSIEGSSYNEQFF
V: TRBV30; CDR3: CAWSRGQNSGNTIYF
V: TRBV5-1; CDR3: CASMQSVGETQYF
V: TRBV7-8; CDR3: CASSLEGGGSGNTIYF
V: TRBV6-1; CDR3: CASTHDGRSNQPQHF
V: TRBV29-1; CDR3: CSVEDGAGGSYEQYF
V: TRBV9; CDR3: CASSVEGNQETQYF
V: TRBV29-1; CDR3: CSVEGGQGADTQYF
V: TRBV28; CDR3: CASSPPSRGYTF
V: TRBV7-9; CDR3: CASSLASSIQSSNQPQHF
V: TRBV5-1; CDR3: CASSFRDRAYEQYF
V: TRBV29-1; CDR3: CSVPRGTPNTGELFF
V: TRBV4-2; CDR3: CASSQGSSGGIDTQYF
V: TRBV5-1; CDR3: CASSPGQGFYNEQFF
V: TRBV5-6; CDR3: CASSLQRGEAFF
V: TRBV28; CDR3: CASSLRGTYGYTF
V: TRBV4-1; CDR3: CASSQGDRGPYEQYF
V: TRBV30; CDR3: CAWSVHRGEDEQYF
V: TRBV7-6; CDR3: CASSLSHKGGGNTIYF